This TCR beta chain was recorded in a study of OX40 agonist ivuxolimab in advanced cancers. Whole-study context: Around 40% of patients had received prior checkpoint inhibitor therapy. Study results and caveats: Normalized expansion of T-cell clones was also low for some nonresponders.

It was autoimmune disease history or systemic immunosuppression that excluded patients. Blood samples were obtained at baseline, cycle 4 day 1, and cycle 7 day 1. Assay: immunoSEQ multiplex PCR; the TCRdb copy retains only in-frame clones and omits some. The table lists tens of thousands of clones, about nine tenths of them singletons. For this clone: Its antigen is not known.

V dropped 1 base and J dropped 4 bases, with 11 bases sitting between them. Looked up from germline, CDR1 is MGHRA and CDR2 is YSYEKL. The CDR3 consists of 14 residues. The rearrangement joins TRBV4-1 to TRBJ2-7, with no clear D. The receptor comes from an adult with an advanced solid tumor such as melanoma, head and neck, liver or kidney cancer. Sample: CD4+ or CD8+ T cells sorted from blood, taken in a trial of the OX40 agonist ivuxolimab. CDR3 sequence: CASSQGRYGYEQYF. The CDR3 DNA follows: TGCGCCAGCAGCCAAGGGCGGTACGGGTACGAGCAGTACTTC.